A single sample gave rise to the 23 T cell receptor beta chains below, sequenced in a study of shared clonotypes between healthy human individuals. CD45RO-negative, CCR7-selected cells formed the naive CD8 fraction, which excluded terminally differentiated effector memory CD45RA+ cells. The data were produced by immunoSEQ multiplex PCR, yet TCRdb's version contains in-frame clones alone and is incomplete. This table holds roughly 2,000,000 clones, approximately 92% found once. Sequencing input: naive CD8+ T cells from PBMCs. Receptors were obtained from a man between 18 and 29 years old in good health. Some clones in this sample may be carry-over from other donors' samples.

This rearrangement joins TRBV6-1 to TRBJ2-1; D remains unclear. The germline V gene has CDR1 MNHNS and CDR2 SASEGT. The CDR3 runs 16 residues. V lost 1 base to trimming and J lost 0 bases, with 10 bases between them. CDR3 region: CASSEGDIRSYNEQFF. CDR3 DNA sequence: TGTGCCAGCAGTGAAGGTGACATTCGCTCCTACAATGAGCAGTTCTTC.

V is TRBV4-1 and J is TRBJ2-7; the D is unclear. CDR1 and CDR2 from the germline V gene are MGHRA and YSYEKL. Trimming removed 1 base at V and 2 bases at J, with 12 bases between. The CDR3 consists of 15 residues. CDR3 in amino acids: CASSQVSASTYEQYF. For the CDR3, the DNA is TGCGCCAGCAGCCAAGTCTCGGCGAGCACCTACGAGCAGTACTTC.

The chain is built from TRBV10-3 and TRBJ2-3; the match to TRBD2 covers 11 bases. Looked up from germline, CDR1 is ENHRY and CDR2 is SYGVKD. With 4 bases clipped from V and 5 bases from J, the junction kept 8 bases outside the gene matches. The length of the CDR3 is 16 residues. CDR3 sequence (DNA): TGTGCCATCAGTGGAACTAGCGGGAGCCCTAGAGATACGCAGTATTTT. Its translation: CAISGTSGSPRDTQYF.

A single count supports this clone. The gene calls are TRBV10-3 and TRBJ2-7, with D maybe TRBD2 (6 bases). The length of the CDR3 is 14 residues. The germline V gene encodes CDR1 ENHRY and CDR2 SYGVKD. Trimming shortened V by 2 bases and J by 3 bases, and 11 bases separated the two germline ends. The CDR3 sequence: CAISEREDLYEQYF. Written as DNA, the CDR3 is TGTGCCATCAGTGAGAGGGAGGATCTCTACGAGCAGTACTTC.

The chain employs TRBV5-6 and TRBJ2-2, with 14 bases identical to TRBD2. The CDR3 loop spans 16 amino acids. The J segment lost 6 bases and the V segment lost 4 bases, leaving 5 bases of the junction unmatched. Germline lookup yields CDR1 SGHDT and CDR2 YYEEEE. The CDR3 nucleotides are TGTGCCAGCAGCACGGGACTAGCGGGGGTACCCGGGGAGCTGTTTTTT. Protein: CASSTGLAGVPGELFF.

As concerns this clone: The sample holds other DNA sequences that translate to the same CDR3. This chain links TRBV11-2 with TRBJ2-3; no definite D call. The germline CDR1 and CDR2 sequences are SGHAT and FQNNGV. CDR3 length equals 12 residues. V dropped 3 bases and J dropped 2 bases, with 3 bases sitting between them. The CDR3 sequence is CASSFPTDTQYF. In nucleotides, the CDR3 is TGTGCCAGCAGCTTCCCCACAGATACGCAGTATTTT.

The V and J genes are TRBV15 and TRBJ2-5; 9 nucleotides align to TRBD1. Germline V gene lookup returns CDR1 LNHNV and CDR2 YYDKDF (reference sequence). V trimming: 8 bases; J trimming: 4 bases; junction bases outside the gene matches: 11. This CDR3 comprises 15 residues. CDR3 DNA: TGTGCCACCGATAAGACAGGGGGAGAGATAGAGACCCAGTACTTC. It encodes CATDKTGGEIETQYF.

In DNA form, the CDR3 reads TGTGCCAGCAGTTTAGCACGCTATAGCAATCAGCCCCAGCATTTT. This codes for CASSLARYSNQPQHF. This chain joins TRBV28 and TRBJ1-5; no reliable D call. The CDR3 spans 15 residues. The germline V and J ends were trimmed by 2 bases and 0 bases, with 8 bases remaining between them. Germline loops: CDR1 MDHEN, CDR2 SYDVKM.

Details on this clone: Additional DNA sequences in this sample encode the identical CDR3. V and J are TRBV7-9 and TRBJ2-1; D gene unclear. Between the trimmed V and J ends, which lost 1 base and 4 bases, there was a span of 8 bases. The CDR3 contains 14 residues. Germline V gives CDR1 SEHNR, CDR2 FQNEAQ (reference sequence). In nucleotides, the CDR3 is TGTGCCAGCAGCTTAGGATCAGCTTACAATGAGCAGTTCTTC. It encodes CASSLGSAYNEQFF.

The V call is TRBV10-3, the J call TRBJ2-1, with TRBD2 matching 7 bases. V dropped 4 bases and J dropped 7; count of bases not matched to a gene: 10. Germline lookup yields CDR1 ENHRY and CDR2 SYGVKD. The CDR3 loop spans 15 amino acids. The CDR3 DNA reads TGTGCCATCAGTGCAATCTTGGCGGGAGAAAATGAGCAGTTCTTC. Translation gives CAISAILAGENEQFF.

As to this clone: An end of the junction differs from the germline gene, which may be a read error. This sequence joins TRBV29-1 and TRBJ2-2; tentative D call: TRBD2 (5 bases). The germline CDR1 and CDR2 sequences are SQVTM and ANQGSEA. The CDR3 loop spans 13 amino acids. The CDR3 sequence is CSVRVANTGEPSF. DNA for the CDR3: TGCAGCGTTAGGGTCGCGAACACCGGGGAGCCGTCTTTT.

The CDR3 sequence: CASSFSVGPEAFF. The CDR3 DNA reads TGTGCCAGCAGTTTTTCAGTTGGGCCTGAAGCTTTCTTT. The gene calls are TRBV28 and TRBJ1-1; D ambiguous. V dropped 3 bases and J dropped 6 bases, with 11 bases sitting between them. Per the germline V gene, CDR1 is MDHEN and CDR2 is SYDVKM. This CDR3 has 13 amino acids. Supplemented by reference TRBV28 and TRBJ1-1, the full variable domain reads DVKVTQSSRYLVKRTGEKVFLECVQDMDHENMFWYRQDPGLGLRLIYFSYDVKMKEKGDIPEGYSVSREKKERFSLILESASTNQTSMYLCASSFSVGPEAFFGQGTRLTVV.

A note on this clone: At one end, the junction sequence differs from germline, possibly due to a read error. The V and J genes are TRBV25-1 and TRBJ2-3; D is uncertain. The CDR3 sequence is 14 residues long. From germline, CDR1 is MGHDK and CDR2 SYGVNS. CDR3 DNA: TGTGCCAGCAGCGAATGGCGCCGCACAGATACGCAGTATTTT. Encoded protein: CASSEWRRTDTQYF.

The chain has TRBV5-4 and TRBJ1-2; possible D gene TRBD1, 6 bases. The CDR3 covers 12 residues. With 5 bases removed from V and 6 bases from J, the gap between germline ends came to 11 bases. Germline CDR1 and CDR2: SGHNT and YYREEE (reference sequence). The CDR3 DNA reads TGTGCCAGCAGTTACCGGACAGATGGCTACACCTTC. It is translated as CASSYRTDGYTF.

The chain uses TRBV15 and TRBJ2-1; unclear D gene. The CDR3 loop spans 17 amino acids. CDR1 and CDR2 (germline): LNHNV, YYDKDF (reference sequence). V lost 4 bases and J lost 8, with 24 bases in between. The CDR3 sequence: CATSTPSSGWVYDEQFF. The CDR3 nucleotides read TGTGCCACCAGCACCCCGTCGTCGGGCTGGGTTTACGATGAGCAGTTCTTC.

The chain joins TRBV4-3 to TRBJ2-7, with 7 bases aligning to TRBD1. Germline loops: CDR1 LGHNA, CDR2 YSLEER. V shed 3 bases, J shed 2 bases, and the junction held 4 bases outside the gene matches. This CDR3 region has 14 residues. CDR3 protein: CASSQGQRTYEQYF. The CDR3 DNA follows: TGCGCCAGCAGCCAGGGACAGCGGACCTACGAGCAGTACTTC.

This chain links TRBV7-8 with TRBJ2-1; D gene uncertain. The V end lost 1 base, the J end lost 6 bases, and 16 bases lay between the germline ends. CDR1 and CDR2 (germline): SGHVS, FQNEAQ. CDR3 length: 16 residues. CDR3 in amino acids: CASSLVGVPAVNEQFF. For the CDR3, the DNA is TGTGCCAGCAGCTTAGTTGGGGTCCCGGCGGTCAATGAGCAGTTCTTC.

This clone was recorded only once. The rearrangement joins TRBV4-3 to TRBJ1-1; D is unresolved. This CDR3 comprises 16 residues. Germline assignment: CDR1 LGHNA and CDR2 YSLEER. The germline V and J ends were trimmed by 0 bases and 1 base, with 12 bases remaining between them. The CDR3 nucleotides are TGCGCCAGCAGCCAAGATAAGGTTTGGGGGAACACTGAAGCTTTCTTT. Amino acid sequence: CASSQDKVWGNTEAFF.

V usage is TRBV5-4 and J usage is TRBJ2-5; D unresolved. V gave up 4 bases and J gave up 2 bases, with 9 bases separating them. This CDR3 is built from 13 residues. Germline V gene data show CDR1 as SGHNT and CDR2 as YYREEE (reference sequence). This CDR3 is CASSRGDQETQYF. Written as DNA, the CDR3 is TGTGCCAGCAGCCGTGGAGATCAAGAGACCCAGTACTTC.

The J gene is TRBJ2-1, the V gene TRBV7-8; no clear D. Germline V gene data show CDR1 as SGHVS and CDR2 as FQNEAQ. V lost 1 base, J lost 6 bases, and 13 bases lay in between. CDR3 length equals 15 residues. CDR3 protein: CASSLEGRGVNEQFF. The CDR3 DNA reads TGTGCCAGCAGCTTAGAGGGTCGAGGAGTCAATGAGCAGTTCTTC.

The chain uses TRBV4-2 and TRBJ2-3, with D unclear. Germline CDR1 LGHNA, CDR2 YNFKEQ. V lost 0 bases to trimming and J lost 4 bases, with 14 bases between them. The length of the CDR3 is 16 residues. The CDR3 loop reads CASSQDLVSPADTQYF. In nucleotides, the CDR3 is TGTGCCAGCAGCCAAGATCTGGTCAGCCCGGCAGATACGCAGTATTTT.

The chain has TRBV11-2 and TRBJ2-7, with a weak D call TRBD1 (6 bases). Germline-derived CDR1 and CDR2 are SGHAT and FQNNGV. The CDR3 extends over 15 amino acids. Trimming took off 2 bases at V and 3 bases at J, with 14 bases between the two ends. CDR3 protein: CASSLSVGRGYEQYF. CDR3 nucleotide sequence: TGTGCCAGCAGCTTAAGCGTCGGCAGGGGCTACGAGCAGTACTTC.

The rearrangement uses TRBV27 and TRBJ1-2; no firm D call. CDR1 is MNHEY and CDR2 is SMNVEV in the germline V gene (reference sequence). V was shortened by 5 bases and J by 1 base, with 8 bases between the two germline ends. The CDR3 length is 13 residues. CDR3 sequence reads: CASSTQSNYGYTF. CDR3 coding DNA: TGTGCCAGCAGTACCCAGAGTAACTATGGCTACACCTTC.